The sample holds a few counts of the clone carrying this T cell receptor beta chain. Its matching antigen is unknown. The data stem from a study of T cells after yellow fever vaccination. The study's findings and limits: It was a weaker secondary response, yet one that peaked faster, at day 5 versus 15. Clonotypes appearing in both CD4 and CD8 compartments existed, and their share was small.

Synthesis of TCR cDNA relied on 5'RACE template switching, which attached a universal primer site and UMIs. One entry per CDR3 protein results from TCRdb running MiXCR on the 5' RACE reads. The sample yields under 250,000 distinct CDR3 sequences, about 3% seen once. Germline lookup yields CDR1 DFQATT and CDR2 SNEGSKA (reference sequence). The CDR3 runs to 16 residues. The V gene end was trimmed by 5 bases and the J gene end by 1 base; junction bases not matched to a gene: 6. This sequence joins TRBV20-1 and TRBJ2-7; 15 positions agree with TRBD2. The starting material was CD4+ T cells sorted from PBMCs, obtained 10 days after the yellow fever booster vaccination. The receptor was isolated from a man aged 18 to 29 who received the YFV17D yellow fever vaccine. The CDR3 DNA is TGCAGTGCTTCGGGACTAGCGGGGGGCGGGTCCTACGAGCAGTACTTC. This gives the protein CSASGLAGGGSYEQYF.